What follows is one T cell receptor (beta chain) and its context. This sample is part of a study of long-term antiretroviral therapy in people with HIV. With survey level as its setting, the immunoSEQ assay was v3.0. Profiling relied on immunoSEQ multiplex PCR, and the TCRdb table lists in-frame clones only, not all of them. The table has 37,000 or so clones, roughly 78% seen once. Source: unsorted PBMCs, taken 3.4 years after starting antiretroviral therapy. This clonotype originated in a man aged 25 to 45 with HIV.

The CDR3 DNA sequence: TGTGCCATTAAATCAGGGGCAGTGAACATGAACACTGAAGCTTTCTTT. Amino acid sequence: CAIKSGAVNMNTEAFF. V gene TRBV28 combines with J gene TRBJ1-1; a possible D gene is TRBD1 (6 bases). Trimming shortened V by 10 bases and J by 0 bases, and 21 bases separated the two germline ends. This CDR3 comprises 16 residues. The V gene's germline CDR1 is MDHEN and CDR2 SYDVKM. The full variable domain, its missing parts supplied by reference TRBV28 and TRBJ1-1, is DVKVTQSSRYLVKRTGEKVFLECVQDMDHENMFWYRQDPGLGLRLIYFSYDVKMKEKGDIPEGYSVSREKKERFSLILESASTNQTSMYLCAIKSGAVNMNTEAFFGQGTRLTVV.